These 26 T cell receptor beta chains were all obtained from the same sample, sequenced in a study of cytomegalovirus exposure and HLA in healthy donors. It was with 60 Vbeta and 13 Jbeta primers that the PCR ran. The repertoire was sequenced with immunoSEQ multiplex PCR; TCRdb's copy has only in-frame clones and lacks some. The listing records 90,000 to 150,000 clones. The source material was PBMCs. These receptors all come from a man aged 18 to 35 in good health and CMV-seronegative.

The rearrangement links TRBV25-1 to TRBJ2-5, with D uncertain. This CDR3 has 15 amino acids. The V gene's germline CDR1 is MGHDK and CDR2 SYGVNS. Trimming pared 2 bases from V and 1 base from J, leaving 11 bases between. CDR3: CASSEASQVQETQYF. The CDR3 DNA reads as TGTGCCAGCAGTGAAGCGTCGCAGGTCCAAGAGACCCAGTACTTC.

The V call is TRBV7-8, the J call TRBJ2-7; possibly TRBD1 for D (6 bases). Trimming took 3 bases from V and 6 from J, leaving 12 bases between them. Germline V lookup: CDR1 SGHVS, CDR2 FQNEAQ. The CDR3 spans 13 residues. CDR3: CASSFSGAAEQYF. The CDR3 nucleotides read TGTGCCAGCAGCTTTTCAGGGGCGGCCGAGCAGTACTTC.

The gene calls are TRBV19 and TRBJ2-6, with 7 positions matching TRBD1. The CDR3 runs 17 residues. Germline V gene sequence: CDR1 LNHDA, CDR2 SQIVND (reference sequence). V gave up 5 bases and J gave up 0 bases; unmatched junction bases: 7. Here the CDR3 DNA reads TGTGCCAGTAGTTCCGGGACAGTGCTCTCTGGGGCCAACGTCCTGACTTTC. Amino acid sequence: CASSSGTVLSGANVLTF.

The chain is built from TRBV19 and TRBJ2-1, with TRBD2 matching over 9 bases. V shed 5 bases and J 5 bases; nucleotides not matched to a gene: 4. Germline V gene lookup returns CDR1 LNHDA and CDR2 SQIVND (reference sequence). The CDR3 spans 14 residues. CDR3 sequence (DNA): TGTGCCAGTAGTGGGACTAGCAGAGACAATGAGCAGTTCTTC. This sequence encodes CASSGTSRDNEQFF.

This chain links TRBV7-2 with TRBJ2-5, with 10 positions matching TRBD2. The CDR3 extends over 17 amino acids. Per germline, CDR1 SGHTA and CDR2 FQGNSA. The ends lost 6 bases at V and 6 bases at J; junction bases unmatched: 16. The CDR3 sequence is CASSPWTKRGGGKTQYF. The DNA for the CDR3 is TGTGCCAGCAGTCCATGGACTAAGCGGGGGGGCGGTAAGACCCAGTACTTC.

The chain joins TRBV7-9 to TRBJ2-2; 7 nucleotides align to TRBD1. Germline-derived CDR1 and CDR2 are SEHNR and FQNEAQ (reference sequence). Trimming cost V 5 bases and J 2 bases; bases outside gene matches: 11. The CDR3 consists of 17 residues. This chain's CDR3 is CASSRNQGTDNTGELFF. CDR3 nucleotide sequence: TGTGCCAGCAGCCGTAACCAAGGGACAGATAACACCGGGGAGCTGTTTTTT.

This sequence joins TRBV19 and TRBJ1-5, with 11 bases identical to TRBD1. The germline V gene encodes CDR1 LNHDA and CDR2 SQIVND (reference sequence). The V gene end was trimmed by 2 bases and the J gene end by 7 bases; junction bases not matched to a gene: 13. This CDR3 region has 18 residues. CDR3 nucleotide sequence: TGTGCCAGTAGTATACCCCAGGGACAGGGGGGGCGGAGGCAGCCCCAGCATTTT. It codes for CASSIPQGQGGRRQPQHF.

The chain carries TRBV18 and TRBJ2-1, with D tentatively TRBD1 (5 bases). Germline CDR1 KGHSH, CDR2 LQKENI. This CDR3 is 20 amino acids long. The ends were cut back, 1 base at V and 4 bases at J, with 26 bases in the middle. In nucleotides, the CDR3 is TGTGCCAGCTCACCACTCGCTGGTACAACCCGCGGACACGTGTACAATGAGCAGTTCTTC. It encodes CASSPLAGTTRGHVYNEQFF. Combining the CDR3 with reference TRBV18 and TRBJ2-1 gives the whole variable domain NAGVMQNPRHLVRRRGQEARLRCSPMKGHSHVYWYRQLPEEGLKFMVYLQKENIIDESGMPKERFSAEFPKEGPSILRIQQVVRGDSAAYFCASSPLAGTTRGHVYNEQFFGPGTRLTVL.

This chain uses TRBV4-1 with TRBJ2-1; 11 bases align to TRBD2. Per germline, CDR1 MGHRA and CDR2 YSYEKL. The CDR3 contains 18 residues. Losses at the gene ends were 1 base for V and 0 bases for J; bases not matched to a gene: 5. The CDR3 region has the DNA TGCGCCAGCAGCCAAGTAACTAGCGGGAGAAGCTCCTACAATGAGCAGTTCTTC. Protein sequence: CASSQVTSGRSSYNEQFF.

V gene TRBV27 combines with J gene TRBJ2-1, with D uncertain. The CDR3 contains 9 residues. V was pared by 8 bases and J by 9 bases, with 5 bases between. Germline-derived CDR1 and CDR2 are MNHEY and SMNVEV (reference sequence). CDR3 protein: CASGVEQFF. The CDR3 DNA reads TGTGCCAGCGGAGTTGAGCAGTTCTTC.

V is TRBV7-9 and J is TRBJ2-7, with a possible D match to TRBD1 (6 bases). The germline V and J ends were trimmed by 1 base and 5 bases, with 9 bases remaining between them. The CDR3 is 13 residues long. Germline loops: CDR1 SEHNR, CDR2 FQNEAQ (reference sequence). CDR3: CASSLGRGNEQYF. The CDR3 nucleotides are TGTGCCAGCAGCTTAGGCAGGGGAAACGAGCAGTACTTC.

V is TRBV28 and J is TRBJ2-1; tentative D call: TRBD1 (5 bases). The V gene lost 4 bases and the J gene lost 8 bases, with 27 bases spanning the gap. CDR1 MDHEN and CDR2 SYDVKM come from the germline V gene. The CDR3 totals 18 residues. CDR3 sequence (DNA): TGTGCCAGCAGTTCCGGGCAGGGCGGCACGGTAGTTATCGATGAGCAGTTCTTC. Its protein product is CASSSGQGGTVVIDEQFF.

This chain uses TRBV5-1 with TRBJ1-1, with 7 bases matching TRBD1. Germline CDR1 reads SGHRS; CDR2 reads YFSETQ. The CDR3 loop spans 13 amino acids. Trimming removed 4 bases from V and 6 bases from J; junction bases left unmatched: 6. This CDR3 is CASSQDRDAEAFF. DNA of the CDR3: TGCGCCAGCAGCCAAGACAGGGACGCTGAAGCTTTCTTT. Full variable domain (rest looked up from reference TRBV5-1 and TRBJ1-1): KAGVTQTPRYLIKTRGQQVTLSCSPISGHRSVSWYQQTPGQGLQFLFEYFSETQRNKGNFPGRFSGRQFSNSRSEMNVSTLELGDSALYLCASSQDRDAEAFFGQGTRLTVV.

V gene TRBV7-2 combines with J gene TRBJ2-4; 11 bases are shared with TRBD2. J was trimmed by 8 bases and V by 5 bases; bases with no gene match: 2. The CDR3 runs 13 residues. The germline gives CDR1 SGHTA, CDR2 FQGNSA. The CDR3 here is CASSPTSGDIQYF. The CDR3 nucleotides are TGTGCCAGCAGCCCGACTAGCGGGGACATTCAGTACTTC.

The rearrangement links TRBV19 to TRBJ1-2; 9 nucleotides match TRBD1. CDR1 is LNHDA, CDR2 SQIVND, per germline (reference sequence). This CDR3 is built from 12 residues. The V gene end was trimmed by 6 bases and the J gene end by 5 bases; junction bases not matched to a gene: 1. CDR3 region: CASRGTGYGYTF. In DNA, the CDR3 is TGTGCCAGTAGGGGGACAGGGTATGGCTACACCTTC.

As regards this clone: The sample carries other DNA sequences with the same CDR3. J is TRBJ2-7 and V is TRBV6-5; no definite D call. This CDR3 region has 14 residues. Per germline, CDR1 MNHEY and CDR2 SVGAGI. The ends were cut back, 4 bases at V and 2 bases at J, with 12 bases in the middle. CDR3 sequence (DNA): TGTGCCAGCAGTTCATCCCACAGAACCTACGAGCAGTACTTC. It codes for CASSSSHRTYEQYF.

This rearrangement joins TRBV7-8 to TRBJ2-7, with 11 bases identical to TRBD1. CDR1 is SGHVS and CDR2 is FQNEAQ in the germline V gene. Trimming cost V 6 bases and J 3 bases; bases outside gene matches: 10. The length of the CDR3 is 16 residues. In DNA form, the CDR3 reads TGTGCCAGCAGAGGGGGACAGGGGGAGCGTCGCTACGAGCAGTACTTC. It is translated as CASRGGQGERRYEQYF. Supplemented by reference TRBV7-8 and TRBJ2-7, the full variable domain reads GAGVSQSPRYKVAKRGQDVALRCDPISGHVSLFWYQQALGQGPEFLTYFQNEAQLDKSGLPSDRFFAERPEGSVSTLKIQRTQQEDSAVYLCASRGGQGERRYEQYFGPGTRLTVT.

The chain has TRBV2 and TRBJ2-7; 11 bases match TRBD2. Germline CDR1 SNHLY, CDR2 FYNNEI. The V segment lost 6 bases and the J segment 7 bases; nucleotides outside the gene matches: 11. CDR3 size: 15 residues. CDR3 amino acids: CASRDLAGGLGEQYF. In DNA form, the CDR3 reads TGTGCCAGCAGGGACCTAGCGGGAGGTTTAGGGGAGCAGTACTTC.

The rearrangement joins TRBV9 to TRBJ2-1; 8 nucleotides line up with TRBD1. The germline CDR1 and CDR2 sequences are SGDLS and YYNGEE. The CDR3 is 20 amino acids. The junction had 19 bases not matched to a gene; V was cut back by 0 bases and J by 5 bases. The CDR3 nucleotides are TGTGCCAGCAGCGTAGATCGGTGGACAGGGTCCACTTTCGGGCACAATGAGCAGTTCTTC. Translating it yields CASSVDRWTGSTFGHNEQFF.

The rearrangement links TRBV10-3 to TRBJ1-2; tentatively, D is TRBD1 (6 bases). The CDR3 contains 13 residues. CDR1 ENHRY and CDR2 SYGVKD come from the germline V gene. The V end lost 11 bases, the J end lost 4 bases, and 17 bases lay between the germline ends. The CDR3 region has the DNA TGTGCCTCCTCCGAGGTAGGGGGCTATGGCTACACCTTC. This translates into CASSEVGGYGYTF.

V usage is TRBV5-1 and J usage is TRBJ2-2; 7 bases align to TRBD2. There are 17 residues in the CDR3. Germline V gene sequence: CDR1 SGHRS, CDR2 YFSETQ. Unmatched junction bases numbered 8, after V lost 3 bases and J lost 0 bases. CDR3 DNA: TGCGCCAGCAGCTCCGGGGTAGCGGGTGCGAACACCGGGGAGCTGTTTTTT. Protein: CASSSGVAGANTGELFF.

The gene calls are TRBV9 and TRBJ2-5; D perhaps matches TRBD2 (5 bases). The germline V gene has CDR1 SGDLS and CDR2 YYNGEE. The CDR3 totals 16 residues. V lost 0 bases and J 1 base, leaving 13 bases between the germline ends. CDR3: CASSVGQRTFQETQYF. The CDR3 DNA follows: TGTGCCAGCAGCGTAGGTCAGCGGACCTTCCAAGAGACCCAGTACTTC.

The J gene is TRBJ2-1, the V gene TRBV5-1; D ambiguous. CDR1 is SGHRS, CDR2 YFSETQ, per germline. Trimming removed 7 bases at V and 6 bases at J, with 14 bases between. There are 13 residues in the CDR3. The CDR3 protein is CASPPRLGNEQFF. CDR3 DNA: TGCGCCAGCCCCCCGAGACTCGGCAATGAGCAGTTCTTC.

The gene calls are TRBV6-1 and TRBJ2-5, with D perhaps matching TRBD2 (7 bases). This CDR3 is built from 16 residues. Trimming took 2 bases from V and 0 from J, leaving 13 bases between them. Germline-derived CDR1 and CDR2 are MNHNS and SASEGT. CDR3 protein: CASSERRGLYQETQYF. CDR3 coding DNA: TGTGCCAGCAGTGAACGGCGGGGGCTGTACCAAGAGACCCAGTACTTC.

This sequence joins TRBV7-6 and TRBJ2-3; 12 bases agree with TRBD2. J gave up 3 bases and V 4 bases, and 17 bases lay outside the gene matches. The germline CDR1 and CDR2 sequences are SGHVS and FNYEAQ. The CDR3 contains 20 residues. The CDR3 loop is CASSSSQTSGGSIPTDTQYF. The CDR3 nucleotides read TGTGCCAGCAGCTCCTCACAGACTAGCGGGGGATCGATTCCGACAGATACGCAGTATTTT.

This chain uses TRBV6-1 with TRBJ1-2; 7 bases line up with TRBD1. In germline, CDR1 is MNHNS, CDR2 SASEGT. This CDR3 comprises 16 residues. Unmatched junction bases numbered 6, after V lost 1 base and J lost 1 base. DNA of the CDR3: TGTGCCAGCAGTGAAGATCTGGGACAGCTTAACTATGGCTACACCTTC. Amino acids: CASSEDLGQLNYGYTF.